Each of the 9 T cell receptor beta chains below was sequenced from the same sample in a study of CD8 T cells in Susac syndrome (dated by TCRdb to about 2019). The library was made by the immunoSEQ multiplex PCR assay. RNA was extracted with the RNeasy kit and about 0.5 to 1 ug was reverse transcribed using random hexamers. Clones were called with MiXCR by TCRdb after fastp trimmed the public reads at Q25, and only in-frame beta chains were retained. Duplicate CDR3 protein sequences are folded into a single record with the most common DNA and genes. The sample table holds under 150,000 distinct CDR3 sequences, of which about 94% were seen once. The ten largest clones represent over 0.075% of the sample. The specimen sequenced was CD4+ T cells from PBMCs. These receptors were taken from a human donor with Susac syndrome.

V gene TRBV2 combines with J gene TRBJ2-5, with no clear D. The CDR3 runs 13 residues. CDR1 SNHLY and CDR2 FYNNEI come from the germline V gene. With 6 bases removed from V and 0 bases from J, the gap between germline ends came to 8 bases. DNA of the CDR3: TGTGCCAGCAGCGGACGGAACCAAGAGACCCAGTACTTC. Its translation is CASSGRNQETQYF.

The J gene is TRBJ2-5, the V gene TRBV5-1, with TRBD1 matching over 7 bases. Looked up from germline, CDR1 is SGHRS and CDR2 is YFSETQ. With V trimmed by 4 bases and J by 6 bases, 12 bases remained unmatched. CDR3 size: 15 residues. The CDR3 DNA reads as TGCGCCAGCAGCCCAGACTCGACAGGGCGGCAGACCCAGTACTTC. This codes for CASSPDSTGRQTQYF.

This clonotype was detected only once. This chain connects TRBV4-1 to TRBJ2-7; 9 bases are shared with TRBD2. The CDR3 runs to 15 residues. After removal of 2 bases from V and 2 bases from J, the junction contained 4 bases not matched to a gene. CDR1 is MGHRA and CDR2 is YSYEKL in the germline V gene. In nucleotides, the CDR3 is TGCGCCAGCAGCCAACAGACTAGCGGAACCTACGAGCAGTACTTC. The encoded protein is CASSQQTSGTYEQYF.

J is TRBJ2-3 and V is TRBV20-1; D gene uncertain. Deletions cut 0 bases from V and 4 bases from J, with 17 bases between. CDR3 length equals 16 residues. CDR1 is DFQATT and CDR2 is SNEGSKA in the germline V gene (reference sequence). Here the CDR3 reads CSARDRHPTAPDTQYF. In DNA, the CDR3 is TGCAGTGCTAGAGATCGTCACCCCACGGCCCCAGATACGCAGTATTTT.

V gene TRBV6-6 combines with J gene TRBJ1-2; D is possibly TRBD1 (6 bases). The CDR3 loop spans 14 amino acids. V dropped 7 bases and J dropped 7 bases, with 19 bases sitting between them. Germline V lookup: CDR1 MNHNY, CDR2 SVGAGI (reference sequence). The CDR3 reads CASTQGGSPGGYTF. CDR3 nucleotide sequence: TGTGCCAGCACCCAAGGGGGAAGTCCGGGTGGCTACACCTTC.

This chain joins TRBV18 and TRBJ2-7, with D possibly called TRBD1 or TRBD2 (5 bases each). There are 13 residues in the CDR3. Germline CDR1 is KGHSH and CDR2 is LQKENI. V dropped 3 bases and J dropped 6 bases, with 12 bases sitting between them. CDR3: CASSPGRGREQYF. The CDR3 DNA is TGTGCCAGCTCACCGGGACGAGGGCGCGAGCAGTACTTC.

The chain links TRBV29-1 to TRBJ2-5; the match to TRBD1 covers 7 bases. Germline loops: CDR1 SQVTM, CDR2 ANQGSEA. With V trimmed by 7 bases and J by 1 base, 9 bases remained unmatched. The CDR3 is made up of 14 amino acids. The CDR3 coding sequence is TGCAGCGCGATACGACAGGGCACCCAAGAGACCCAGTACTTC. It is translated as CSAIRQGTQETQYF.

V gene TRBV6-6 combines with J gene TRBJ2-7; no firm D call. From germline, CDR1 is MNHNY and CDR2 SVGAGI (reference sequence). V was cut by 0 bases and J by 2 bases, with 11 bases left in between. The CDR3 has 15 residues. The CDR3 nucleotides read TGTGCCAGCAGTTACTCTCCCGCGGCCGCCTACGAGCAGTACTTC. Translated, it gives CASSYSPAAAYEQYF.

The rearrangement uses TRBV18 and TRBJ2-4, with D possibly being TRBD2 (6 bases). The CDR3 extends over 13 amino acids. V lost 3 bases and J lost 9, with 12 bases in between. CDR1 and CDR2 from the germline V gene are KGHSH and LQKENI. CDR3 DNA: TGTGCCAGCTCACCTGGGGGGAGTTCCATTCAGTACTTC. Its translation is CASSPGGSSIQYF.